A single sample is the source of the 7 T cell receptor beta chains below, sequenced in a study of OX40 agonist ivuxolimab in advanced cancers. Repertoires were generated with immunoSEQ multiplex PCR, while TCRdb's copy carries only in-frame clones and drops some. The sample carries roughly 84,000 clones, approximately 84% recorded once. This specimen consisted of CD4+ or CD8+ T cells sorted from blood, obtained in a trial of the OX40 agonist ivuxolimab. The source of these receptors is an adult with an advanced solid tumor such as melanoma, head and neck, liver or kidney cancer.

V is TRBV7-2 and J is TRBJ1-1; D not resolved. With 2 bases removed from V and 5 bases from J, the gap between germline ends came to 9 bases. There are 13 residues in the CDR3. The germline V gene encodes CDR1 SGHTA and CDR2 FQGNSA. This CDR3 reads CASSLSGGTEAFF. Written as DNA, the CDR3 is TGTGCCAGCAGCTTATCGGGAGGGACTGAAGCTTTCTTT.

The chain uses TRBV11-3 and TRBJ2-7; no clear D. V shed 0 bases and J shed 1 base, with 7 bases lying between them. Looked up from germline, CDR1 is SGHNT and CDR2 is YENEEA. There are 14 residues in the CDR3. CDR3 protein: CASSLEKDSYEQYF. For the CDR3, the DNA is TGTGCCAGCAGCTTAGAAAAGGATTCCTACGAGCAGTACTTC.

The chain combines TRBV5-1 with TRBJ1-5; D remains ambiguous. Trimming left V 0 bases short and J 6 bases short, with 10 bases between. This CDR3 contains 14 residues. Per germline, CDR1 SGHRS and CDR2 YFSETQ. The CDR3 sequence: CASSLAAGSQPQHF. The CDR3 DNA sequence: TGCGCCAGCAGCTTGGCGGCAGGATCTCAGCCCCAGCATTTT. The whole variable domain, filled in from reference TRBV5-1 and TRBJ1-5, reads KAGVTQTPRYLIKTRGQQVTLSCSPISGHRSVSWYQQTPGQGLQFLFEYFSETQRNKGNFPGRFSGRQFSNSRSEMNVSTLELGDSALYLCASSLAAGSQPQHFGDGTRLSIL.

The rearrangement joins TRBV7-9 to TRBJ2-3; D possibly matches TRBD1 or TRBD2 (6 bases each). Germline V gives CDR1 SEHNR, CDR2 FQNEAQ (reference sequence). This CDR3 is built from 15 residues. The V end lost 5 bases, the J end lost 4 bases, and 16 bases lay between the germline ends. The CDR3 DNA follows: TGTGCCAGCAGCCAAGACGGAGGGGGAGCAGATACGCAGTATTTT. As protein: CASSQDGGGADTQYF.

The V and J genes are TRBV4-1 and TRBJ2-7; 10 bases agree with TRBD1. This CDR3 comprises 14 residues. Germline CDR1 is MGHRA and CDR2 is YSYEKL. V shed 3 bases, J shed 12 bases, and the junction held 11 bases outside the gene matches. CDR3 DNA sequence: TGCGCCAGCAGCCACGTTGGGACAGGGGAAGTCCCGTACTTC. This gives the protein CASSHVGTGEVPYF.

The sample holds one count of this clone. This chain uses TRBV19 with TRBJ2-6, with D possibly being TRBD1 (6 bases). The germline V and J ends were trimmed by 3 bases and 0 bases, with 15 bases remaining between them. The germline CDR1 and CDR2 sequences are LNHDA and SQIVND (reference sequence). CDR3 length: 18 residues. The CDR3 spells CASSIRQAQSSGANVLTF. For the CDR3, the DNA is TGTGCCAGTAGTATCCGACAGGCCCAGAGCTCTGGGGCCAACGTCCTGACTTTC.

The chain carries TRBV5-4 and TRBJ2-2; no definite D call. Trimming shortened V by 3 bases and J by 2 bases, and 11 bases separated the two germline ends. CDR3 size: 15 residues. Germline V gives CDR1 SGHNT, CDR2 YYREEE (reference sequence). The DNA of the CDR3 is TGTGCCAGCAGCTCACCGACTGAAAACACCGGGGAGCTGTTTTTT. This sequence encodes CASSSPTENTGELFF.